Following are 2 T cell receptor beta chains from one sample sequenced in a study of T-cell memory formation after mild COVID-19. TCRdb itself ran the 5' RACE reads through MiXCR, one entry per CDR3 protein. The data hold hundreds of thousands of distinct CDR3 sequences, with about 13% observed a single time. The source material was PBMCs or a T cell subset sorted from them (not recorded which). These TCRs come from a man aged 18 to 29 who had mild COVID-19 (a few samples of this study predate the infection). Cell type and time point are not known.

This clonotype was found many times. This sequence joins TRBV7-2 and TRBJ2-1; 13 bases align to TRBD2. J gave up 4 bases and V 5 bases, and 8 bases lay outside the gene matches. Germline V gene lookup returns CDR1 SGHTA and CDR2 FQGNSA. The CDR3 extends over 17 amino acids. The CDR3, as DNA: TGTGCCAGCAGCCTGAATCCGACTAGCGGGGGGTACAATGAGCAGTTCTTC. As protein: CASSLNPTSGGYNEQFF.

The V gene is TRBV13, the J gene TRBJ2-7; 12 positions match TRBD1. This CDR3 is 15 amino acids long. Germline CDR1 PRHDT, CDR2 FYEKMQ (reference sequence). Losses at the gene ends were 5 bases for V and 4 bases for J; bases not matched to a gene: 6. The CDR3: CASSDRDRGRYEQYF. In nucleotides, the CDR3 is TGTGCCAGCAGCGACCGGGACAGGGGGCGGTACGAGCAGTACTTC.